The 26 T cell receptor beta chains below all came from one sample that was sequenced in a study of cytotoxic CD8 clonotypes in ibrutinib-treated CLL. The assay was immunoSEQ multiplex PCR, and TCRdb's table has in-frame clones only and misses some. In the table there are fewer than 35,000 clones, approximately 85% of which are singletons. Sequences were derived from PBMCs, sampled after 24 months of ibrutinib treatment. The receptors originated from a human donor with chronic lymphocytic leukemia.

This sequence joins TRBV7-2 and TRBJ1-5, with 7 nucleotides matching TRBD1. V lost 5 bases and J lost 3; bases outside the gene matches: 13. Looked up from germline, CDR1 is SGHTA and CDR2 is FQGNSA. The CDR3 loop spans 17 amino acids. As DNA, the CDR3 is TGTGCCAGCAGCCTATCGTTACAGGGGTGGGACAATCAGCCCCAGCATTTT. This encodes CASSLSLQGWDNQPQHF.

J is TRBJ2-5 and V is TRBV7-3; 10 bases line up with TRBD2. The CDR3 totals 16 residues. V lost 2 bases, J lost 1 base, and 4 bases stayed unmatched. Per germline, CDR1 SGHTA and CDR2 FQGTGA. The DNA for the CDR3 is TGTGCCAGCAGCTTAGGCCTAGCGGGGGCCCAAGAGACCCAGTACTTC. This sequence encodes CASSLGLAGAQETQYF.

The table lists this clone with a few counts. The CDR3 coding sequence is TGTGCCAGCACCACGGGACAGGGGGGTCAGCCCCAGCATTTT. This encodes CASTTGQGGQPQHF. The gene calls are TRBV28 and TRBJ1-5; 11 nucleotides agree with TRBD1. Germline trimming cut 7 bases from V and 6 bases from J; bases unmatched to any gene: 5. The germline CDR1 and CDR2 sequences are MDHEN and SYDVKM. The CDR3 length is 14 residues.

This clone was found once. V gene TRBV4-1 combines with J gene TRBJ1-1; no clear D. The germline V gene has CDR1 MGHRA and CDR2 YSYEKL. The V end was cut by 2 bases, the J end by 2 bases, with 12 bases between. The CDR3 contains 15 residues. CDR3 sequence: CASSQRNGDNTEAFF. The DNA of the CDR3 is TGCGCCAGCAGCCAAAGGAATGGAGATAACACTGAAGCTTTCTTT.

The CDR3 region has the DNA TGTGCCAGCAGCTTAGCGGCCTATGACGTTACGCAGTATTTT. Protein: CASSLAAYDVTQYF. V usage is TRBV7-3 and J usage is TRBJ2-3, with D uncertain. This CDR3 is built from 14 residues. CDR1 and CDR2 (germline): SGHTA, FQGTGA. V was shortened by 2 bases and J by 8 bases, with 14 bases between the two germline ends.

The V gene is TRBV28, the J gene TRBJ2-3; 8 bases are shared with TRBD2. The germline V gene has CDR1 MDHEN and CDR2 SYDVKM. CDR3 length equals 17 residues. The J segment lost 2 bases and the V segment lost 4 bases, leaving 11 bases of the junction unmatched. CDR3 amino acids: CASSSPRGGTFTDTQYF. In DNA, the CDR3 is TGTGCCAGCAGTTCGCCCCGCGGGGGGACCTTCACAGATACGCAGTATTTT.

A few counts support this clone. The chain joins TRBV16 to TRBJ2-3, with D possibly TRBD2 on 5 matching bases. The CDR3 covers 14 residues. The V end was cut by 3 bases, the J end by 4 bases, with 11 bases between. Germline CDR1 KGHSY, CDR2 FQNENV. The DNA for the CDR3 is TGTGCCAGCAGCCACCCTTCCGGGGCAGATACGCAGTATTTT. Encoded protein: CASSHPSGADTQYF. Drawing the rest from reference TRBV16 and TRBJ2-3, the complete variable domain is GEEVAQTPKHLVRGEGQKAKLYCAPIKGHSYVFWYQQVLKNEFKFLISFQNENVFDETGMPKERFSAKCLPNSPCSLEIQATKLEDSAVYFCASSHPSGADTQYFGPGTRLTVL.

This sequence joins TRBV7-9 and TRBJ2-3; TRBD2 agrees at 10 bases. The CDR3 consists of 16 residues. V shed 5 bases, J shed 2 bases, and the junction held 7 bases outside the gene matches. Germline values: CDR1 SEHNR, CDR2 FQNEAQ (reference sequence). This CDR3 is CASSPPSGGDTDTQYF. The CDR3 DNA follows: TGTGCCAGCAGCCCTCCCAGCGGGGGGGACACAGATACGCAGTATTTT.

The chain employs TRBV7-9 and TRBJ1-1, with no clear D. The CDR3 extends over 14 amino acids. V dropped 1 base and J dropped 3 bases, with 9 bases sitting between them. Germline V gives CDR1 SEHNR, CDR2 FQNEAQ (reference sequence). The CDR3 DNA reads TGTGCCAGCAGCTTAGTACAGTCGGACACTGAAGCTTTCTTT. Translated: CASSLVQSDTEAFF.

The genes are TRBV7-9 and TRBJ1-3; D ambiguous. This CDR3 spans 12 amino acids. Deletions cut 4 bases from V and 8 bases from J, with 9 bases between. From germline, CDR1 is SEHNR and CDR2 FQNEAQ (reference sequence). The CDR3 DNA reads as TGTGCCAGCAGCTGGCGTCAGGACACCATATATTTT. This gives the protein CASSWRQDTIYF.

The chain joins TRBV11-1 to TRBJ2-2, with a tentative D call TRBD2 (5 bases). Trimming stripped 5 bases from V and 4 bases from J, with 20 bases between. Germline values: CDR1 SGHAT, CDR2 FQDESV (reference sequence). This CDR3 spans 17 amino acids. CDR3 sequence reads: CASSLLGWMAGTGELFF. In nucleotides, the CDR3 is TGTGCCAGCAGCCTGTTGGGGTGGATGGCGGGCACCGGGGAGCTGTTTTTT.

This sequence joins TRBV7-3 and TRBJ2-1, with D perhaps TRBD2 (5 bases). Looked up from germline, CDR1 is SGHTA and CDR2 is FQGTGA. The CDR3 totals 13 residues. Trimming cost V 2 bases and J 7 bases, with 9 bases left between them. CDR3 nucleotides: TGTGCCAGCAGCTTAGGTCCGGGAAATGAGCAGTTCTTC. Its protein product is CASSLGPGNEQFF.

This rearrangement joins TRBV9 to TRBJ1-3; D gene ambiguous. Per germline, CDR1 SGDLS and CDR2 YYNGEE. The CDR3 length is 15 residues. V was cut by 1 base and J by 0 bases, with 8 bases left in between. CDR3 DNA: TGTGCCAGCAGCGTAATGGGTCGCTCTGGAAACACCATATATTTT. Residues: CASSVMGRSGNTIYF. The entire variable domain, with the rest obtained from reference TRBV9 and TRBJ1-3, is as follows: DSGVTQTPKHLITATGQRVTLRCSPRSGDLSVYWYQQSLDQGLQFLIQYYNGEERAKGNILERFSAQQFPDLHSELNLSSLELGDSALYFCASSVMGRSGNTIYFGEGSWLTVV.

The chain employs TRBV18 and TRBJ2-1, with no clear D. Germline CDR1 reads KGHSH; CDR2 reads LQKENI. V was shortened by 6 bases and J by 7 bases, with 13 bases between the two germline ends. The CDR3 has 13 residues. DNA for the CDR3: TGTGCCAGCTCCTCCTCCTATAGAAATGAGCAGTTCTTC. Translated, it gives CASSSSYRNEQFF.

The rearrangement links TRBV10-2 to TRBJ2-3; no reliable D call. Germline V lookup: CDR1 WSHSY, CDR2 SAAADI. The CDR3 consists of 15 residues. V lost 7 bases, J lost 4 bases, and 18 bases lay in between. The CDR3 loop reads CASTFGRAEADTQYF. The CDR3 DNA reads TGCGCCAGCACCTTTGGACGGGCCGAAGCAGATACGCAGTATTTT.

This chain uses TRBV6-1 with TRBJ1-5; D is ambiguous. CDR1 and CDR2 (germline): MNHNS, SASEGT. CDR3 length: 12 residues. Trimming shortened V by 3 bases and J by 6 bases, and 6 bases separated the two germline ends. DNA for the CDR3: TGTGCCAGCAGTGACCGGGTTCAGCCCCAGCATTTT. It encodes CASSDRVQPQHF.

The rearrangement joins TRBV6-5 to TRBJ2-3, with D maybe TRBD2 (6 bases). The CDR3 length is 15 residues. The ends were cut back, 0 bases at V and 2 bases at J, with 9 bases in the middle. Germline CDR1 MNHEY, CDR2 SVGAGI. The CDR3 DNA reads TGTGCCAGCAGTTACTCCCGGGACTCCACAGATACGCAGTATTTT. Protein: CASSYSRDSTDTQYF.

This chain uses TRBV5-5 with TRBJ2-7; tentatively, D is TRBD1 (6 bases). The CDR3 runs to 14 residues. CDR1 is SGHKS and CDR2 is YYEKEE in the germline V gene (reference sequence). With 2 bases removed from V and 0 bases from J, the gap between germline ends came to 9 bases. The CDR3 bases are TGTGCCAGCAGCTTACAGGGACGCTCCTACGAGCAGTACTTC. It translates to CASSLQGRSYEQYF.

This sequence joins TRBV7-3 and TRBJ2-7; D gene ambiguous. The V end lost 0 bases, the J end lost 3 bases, and 9 bases lay between the germline ends. The CDR3 has 14 residues. CDR1 is SGHTA, CDR2 FQGTGA, per germline. The CDR3 sequence: CASSLTGSIYEQYF. CDR3 bases: TGTGCCAGCAGCTTAACAGGCAGCATCTACGAGCAGTACTTC. Looking up the rest from reference TRBV7-3 and TRBJ2-7 gives the full variable domain: GAGVSQTPSNKVTEKGKYVELRCDPISGHTALYWYRQSLGQGPEFLIYFQGTGAADDSGLPNDRFFAVRPEGSVSTLKIQRTERGDSAVYLCASSLTGSIYEQYFGPGTRLTVT.

The chain links TRBV6-5 to TRBJ2-5; D is perhaps TRBD2 (5 bases). The CDR3 length is 16 residues. The germline CDR1 and CDR2 sequences are MNHEY and SVGAGI. V dropped 0 bases and J dropped 2 bases, with 13 bases sitting between them. The CDR3 spells CASSYSRVGDQETQYF. CDR3 in DNA: TGTGCCAGCAGTTACTCTCGGGTCGGGGATCAAGAGACCCAGTACTTC.

J is TRBJ2-6 and V is TRBV19; 9 bases line up with TRBD1. CDR1 is LNHDA, CDR2 SQIVND, per germline (reference sequence). The CDR3 has 17 amino acids. V lost 8 bases, J lost 2 bases, and 10 bases stayed unmatched. The CDR3 reads CASDGTGNFPGANVLTF. The CDR3 DNA sequence: TGTGCCAGTGACGGGACAGGGAATTTTCCTGGGGCCAACGTCCTGACTTTC.

CDR3 protein: CASTPRGVAQPQHF. The CDR3, as DNA: TGTGCCAGCACCCCACGAGGGGTAGCCCAGCCCCAGCATTTT. The chain has TRBV6-6 and TRBJ1-5; weak D call: TRBD1 (5 bases). This CDR3 has 14 residues. Trimming cost V 7 bases and J 7 bases, with 17 bases left between them. Germline V gives CDR1 MNHNY, CDR2 SVGAGI (reference sequence).

V and J are TRBV6-1 and TRBJ1-2; 9 bases align to TRBD1. Germline V CDR1 and CDR2: MNHNS, SASEGT. There are 16 residues in the CDR3. Losses at the gene ends were 4 bases for V and 4 bases for J; bases not matched to a gene: 10. The CDR3: CASSAPPTGGGYGYTF. CDR3 DNA sequence: TGTGCCAGCAGTGCTCCACCGACAGGGGGGGGCTATGGCTACACCTTC.

Written as DNA, the CDR3 is TGTGCCAGCAGCTTAGACCGGGACAGCTACGAGCAGTACTTC. Its protein is CASSLDRDSYEQYF. The chain has TRBV11-2 and TRBJ2-7; 7 nucleotides align to TRBD1. Germline V CDR1 and CDR2: SGHAT, FQNNGV. This CDR3 is built from 14 residues. V dropped 0 bases and J dropped 3; count of bases not matched to a gene: 2.

This clone was found a few times. The chain is built from TRBV2 and TRBJ1-1; TRBD1 is a possible D gene (6 bases). Germline V lookup: CDR1 SNHLY, CDR2 FYNNEI. The CDR3 sequence is 10 residues long. The CDR3 DNA sequence: TGTGCATCACTGAAGGGGGGGGCTTTCTTT. This translates into CASLKGGAFF. The full variable domain, its missing parts supplied by reference TRBV2 and TRBJ1-1, is EPEVTQTPSHQVTQMGQEVILRCVPISNHLYFYWYRQILGQKVEFLVSFYNNEISEKSEIFDDQFSVERPDGSNFTLKIRSTKLEDSAMYFCASLKGGAFFGQGTRLTVV.

The rearrangement links TRBV28 to TRBJ2-5; a weak D match, TRBD2 (6 bases). Germline CDR1 MDHEN, CDR2 SYDVKM. Trimming removed 3 bases from V and 0 bases from J, with 17 bases in between. There are 17 residues in the CDR3. CDR3 DNA sequence: TGTGCCAGCAGTTTGCTAGGGAGGATGGGGTACCAAGAGACCCAGTACTTC. This gives the protein CASSLLGRMGYQETQYF. The full variable domain, rest sourced from reference TRBV28 and TRBJ2-5, is DVKVTQSSRYLVKRTGEKVFLECVQDMDHENMFWYRQDPGLGLRLIYFSYDVKMKEKGDIPEGYSVSREKKERFSLILESASTNQTSMYLCASSLLGRMGYQETQYFGPGTRLLVL.